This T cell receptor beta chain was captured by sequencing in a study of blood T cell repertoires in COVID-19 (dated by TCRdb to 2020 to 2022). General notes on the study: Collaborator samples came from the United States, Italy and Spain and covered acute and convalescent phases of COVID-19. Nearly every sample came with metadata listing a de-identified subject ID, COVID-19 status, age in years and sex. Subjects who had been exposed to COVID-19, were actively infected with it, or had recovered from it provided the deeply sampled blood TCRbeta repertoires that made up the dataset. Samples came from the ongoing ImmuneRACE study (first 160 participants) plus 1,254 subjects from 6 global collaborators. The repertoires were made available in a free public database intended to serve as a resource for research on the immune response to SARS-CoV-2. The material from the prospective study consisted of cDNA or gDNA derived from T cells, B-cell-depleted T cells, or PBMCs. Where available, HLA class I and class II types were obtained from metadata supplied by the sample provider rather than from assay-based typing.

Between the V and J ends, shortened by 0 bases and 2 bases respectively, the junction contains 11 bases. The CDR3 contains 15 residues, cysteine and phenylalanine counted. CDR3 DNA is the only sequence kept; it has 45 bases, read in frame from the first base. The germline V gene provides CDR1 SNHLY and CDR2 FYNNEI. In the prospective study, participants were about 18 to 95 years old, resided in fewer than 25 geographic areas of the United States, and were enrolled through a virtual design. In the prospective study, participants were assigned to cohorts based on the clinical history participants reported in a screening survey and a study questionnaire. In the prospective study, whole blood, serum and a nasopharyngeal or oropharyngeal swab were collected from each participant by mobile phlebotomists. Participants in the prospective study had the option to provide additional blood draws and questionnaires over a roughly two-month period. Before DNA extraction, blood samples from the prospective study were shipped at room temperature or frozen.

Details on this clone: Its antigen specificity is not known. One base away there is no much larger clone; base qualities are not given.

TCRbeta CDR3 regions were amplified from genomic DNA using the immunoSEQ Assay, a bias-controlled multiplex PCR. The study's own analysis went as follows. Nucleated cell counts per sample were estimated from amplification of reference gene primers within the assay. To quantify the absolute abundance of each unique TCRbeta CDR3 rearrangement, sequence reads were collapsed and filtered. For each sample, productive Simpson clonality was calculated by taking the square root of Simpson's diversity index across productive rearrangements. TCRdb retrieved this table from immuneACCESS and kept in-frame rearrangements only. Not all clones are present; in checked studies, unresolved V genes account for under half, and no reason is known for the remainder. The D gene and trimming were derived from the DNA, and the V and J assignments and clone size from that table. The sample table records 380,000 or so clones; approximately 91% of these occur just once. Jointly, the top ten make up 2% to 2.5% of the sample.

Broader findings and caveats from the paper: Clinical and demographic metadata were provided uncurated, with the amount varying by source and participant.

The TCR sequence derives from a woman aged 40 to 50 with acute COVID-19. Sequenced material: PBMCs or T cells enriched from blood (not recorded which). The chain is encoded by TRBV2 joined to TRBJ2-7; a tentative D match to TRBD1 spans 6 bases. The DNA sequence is TGTGCCAGCAGTGAAGCCTATAGGGGGACCTACGAGCAGTACTTC. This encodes CASSEAYRGTYEQYF.